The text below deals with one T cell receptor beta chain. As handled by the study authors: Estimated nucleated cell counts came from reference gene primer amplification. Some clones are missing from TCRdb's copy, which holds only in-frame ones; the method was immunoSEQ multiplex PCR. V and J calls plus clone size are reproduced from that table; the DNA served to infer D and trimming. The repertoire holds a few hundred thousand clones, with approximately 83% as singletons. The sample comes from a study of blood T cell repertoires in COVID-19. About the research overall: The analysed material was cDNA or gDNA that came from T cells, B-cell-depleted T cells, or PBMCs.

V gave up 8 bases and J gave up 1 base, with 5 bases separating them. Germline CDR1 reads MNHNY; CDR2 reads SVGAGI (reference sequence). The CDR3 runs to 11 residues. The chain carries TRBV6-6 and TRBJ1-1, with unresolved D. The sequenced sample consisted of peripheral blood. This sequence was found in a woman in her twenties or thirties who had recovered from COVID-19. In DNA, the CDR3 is TGTGCCAGCGCCGGGAACACTGAAGCTTTCTTT. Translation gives CASAGNTEAFF.